The clone carrying this TCR beta chain was seen at least ten times. What it recognizes is unknown. This CDR3 is 12 amino acids long. The V and J ends lost 4 bases and 7 bases respectively, with 10 bases between them. CDR1 MNHEY and CDR2 SVGAGI come from the germline V gene. Libraries of TCR beta came from quantitative 5'-RACE with molecular barcodes. From the 5' RACE reads, TCRdb called clonotypes with MiXCR, one entry per CDR3 protein. This sample yields 200,000 to 250,000 distinct CDR3 sequences, of which roughly 10% are seen a single time; under 8% belongs to the top ten. This entry belongs to a study of CD8 T cells in ankylosing spondylitis. Study conclusions and caveats: Before this, some motif variants had been reported in reactive arthritis synovial fluid and blood. Researchers report that disease-linked clones proved CD8+ and relatively rare in peripheral blood. What appeared characteristic of ankylosing spondylitis blood was a TCR beta motif of under 10 highly homologous variants.

The sequenced sample was blood, either unsorted or a sorted T cell fraction (not recorded which). This chain joins TRBV6-5 and TRBJ1-2, with D perhaps matching TRBD1 (5 bases). This receptor was identified in a male donor with ankylosing spondylitis or in good health (not recorded which). CDR3 residues: CASSLAGLGYTF. DNA for the CDR3: TGTGCCAGCAGTTTAGCAGGGCTTGGCTACACCTTC.